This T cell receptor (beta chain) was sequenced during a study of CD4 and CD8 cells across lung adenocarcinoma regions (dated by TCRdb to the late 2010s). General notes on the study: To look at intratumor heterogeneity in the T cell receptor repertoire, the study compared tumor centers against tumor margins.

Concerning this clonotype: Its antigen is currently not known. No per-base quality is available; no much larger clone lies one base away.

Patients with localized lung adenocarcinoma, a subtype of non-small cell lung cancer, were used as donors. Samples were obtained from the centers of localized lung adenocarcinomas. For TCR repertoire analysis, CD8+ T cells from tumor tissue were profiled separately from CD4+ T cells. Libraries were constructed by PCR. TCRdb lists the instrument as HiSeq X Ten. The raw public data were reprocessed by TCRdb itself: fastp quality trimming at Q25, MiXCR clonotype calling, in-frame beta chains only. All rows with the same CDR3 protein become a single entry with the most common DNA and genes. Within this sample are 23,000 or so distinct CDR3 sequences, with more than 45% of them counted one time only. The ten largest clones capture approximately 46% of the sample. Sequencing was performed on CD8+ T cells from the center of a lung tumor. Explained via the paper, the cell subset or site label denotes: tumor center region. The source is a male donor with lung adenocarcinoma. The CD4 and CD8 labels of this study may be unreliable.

CDR3 reads: CASSLGETNTEAFF. Here is the DNA: TGTGCCAGCAGCTTAGGGGAAACGAACACTGAAGCTTTCTTT. The V and J genes are TRBV7-9 and TRBJ1-1; there is no confident call for the D gene. The CDR3 numbers 14 residues from cysteine through phenylalanine. Only the CDR3 part of the read is kept: 42 bases, read in frame from the first base. V sheds 1 base and J sheds 1 base, leaving 7 bases between their ends. CDR1 is given as SEHNR and CDR2 as FQNEAQ, both from the germline V gene (reference sequence).